This T cell receptor (beta chain) was identified during a study of human T cells and chemical hapten exposure. Across the study: Researchers reported sensitizing a roughly 2 cm by roughly 2 cm upper inner arm skin site with 2% DPC. Per-sample TCR yield variability stemmed mainly from small pooled library volume differences. Broader study findings: Significantly more large CDR3 similarity clusters were formed by expanded TCRs than by controls.

Using its own MiXCR run on the RACE reads, TCRdb lists one record per CDR3 protein. The table shows 150,000 to 200,000 distinct CDR3 sequences, with 20% to 25% occurring only once. This CDR3 comprises 13 residues. The germline CDR1 and CDR2 sequences are DFQATT and SNEGSKA (reference sequence). The V gene lost 3 bases and the J gene lost 0 bases, with 8 bases spanning the gap. This clonotype has a count of ten or more. Antigen unknown. Time point defined: patch test 1, 2 weeks after DPC sensitization. Treatment indicated: therapeutic diphenylcyclopropenone sensitization with weekly scalp DPC. Total RNA was isolated from unfractionated whole blood.

Specimen: whole blood, collected in connection with sensitization to the hapten diphenylcyclopropenone (DPC). The V call is TRBV20-1, the J call TRBJ1-1; D gene unclear. The source is a woman aged 50 to 60 with alopecia areata. Some clones in this sample may be carry-over from other donors' samples. The DNA of the CDR3 is TGCAGTGCTAGTTCCGGCCTGAACACTGAAGCTTTCTTT. This translates into CSASSGLNTEAFF.